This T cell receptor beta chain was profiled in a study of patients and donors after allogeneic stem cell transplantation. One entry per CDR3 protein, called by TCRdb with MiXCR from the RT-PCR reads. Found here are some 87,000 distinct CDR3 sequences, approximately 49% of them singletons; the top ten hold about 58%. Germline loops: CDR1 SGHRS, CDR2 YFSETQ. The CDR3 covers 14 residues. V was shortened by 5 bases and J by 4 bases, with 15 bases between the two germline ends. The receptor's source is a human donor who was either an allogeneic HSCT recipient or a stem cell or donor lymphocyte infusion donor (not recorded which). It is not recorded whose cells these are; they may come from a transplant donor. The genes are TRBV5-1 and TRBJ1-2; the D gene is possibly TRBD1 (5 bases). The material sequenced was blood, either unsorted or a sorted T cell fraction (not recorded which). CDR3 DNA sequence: TGCGCCAGCAGACCCCCGGGACTAGGCTATGGCTACACCTTC. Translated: CASRPPGLGYGYTF.